The following is a T cell receptor (beta chain) sequence with its context. Its antigen remains unidentified. One base away there is no much larger clone; base qualities are not given. In Seattle, one collaborating source enrolled patients while the infection was active and tracked those patients longitudinally over the course of disease. The collaborating institutions used their own protocols to collect whole blood in K2EDTA tubes. For TCRbeta analysis, collaborators shipped samples in one of three forms: frozen whole blood, isolated PBMCs, or DNA extracted from either of those sample types. The data derive from a study of blood T cell repertoires in COVID-19 (dated by TCRdb to 2019 to 2021). Study-wide context: Collaborator samples came from the United States, Italy and Spain and covered acute and convalescent phases of COVID-19. Deeply sampled blood TCRbeta repertoires from subjects exposed to, actively infected with, or recovered from COVID-19 were included in the dataset. The samples were drawn from two sources: the first 160 participants of the ongoing ImmuneRACE study, and 1,000 to 1,500 subjects contributed by 6 global collaborators. The repertoires were released in a freely available public database meant as a resource for research on the immune response to SARS-CoV-2. The sample metadata nearly always contained a de-identified subject ID, COVID-19 status, age in years and sex. The material from the prospective study consisted of cDNA or gDNA derived from T cells, B-cell-depleted T cells, or PBMCs. HLA class I and class II types, where available, came from metadata supplied by the sample provider rather than from assay-based typing.

TCRbeta CDR3 regions were amplified from genomic DNA by means of the immunoSEQ Assay, a bias-controlled multiplex PCR. The source study handled its data this way. The number of nucleated cells in each sample was estimated by amplification of reference gene primers within the assay. To quantify the absolute abundance of each unique TCRbeta CDR3 rearrangement, sequence reads were collapsed and filtered. Productive Simpson clonality was computed per sample as the square root of Simpson's diversity index over productive rearrangements. TCRdb obtained this table from immuneACCESS and retained in-frame rearrangements with V and J assigned. These tables miss some clones; where compared with another copy, unresolved V genes account for less than half of the shortfall, and the remainder is unexplained. For V, J and clone size, that table is used; D and trimming come from the DNA. The sample includes some 300,000 clones, with about nine tenths observed a single time. Around 5.8% of the sample goes to the ten largest clones.

Broad study findings and their caveats: The quantity of clinical and demographic metadata differed by source and by participant and was supplied without curation.

Taken from the germline V gene, the CDR1 and CDR2 loops are SGHNT and YENEEA. V is trimmed back by 1 base and J by 3 bases, and the junction contains 2 bases that no gene match accounts for. Its CDR3 holds 15 amino acids, cysteine through phenylalanine. The sequence is cut down to CDR3 DNA, 45 bases in frame from base 1. The chain is assembled from TRBV11-3 and TRBJ2-3; 9 bases in between match TRBD2. The receptor was derived from a woman aged 45-65 years with COVID-19, enrolled during active disease. The sample was peripheral blood. The CDR3 in this case is CASSLGGLATDTQYF. The sequenced DNA: TGTGCCAGCAGCTTAGGGGGACTAGCTACAGATACGCAGTATTTT.